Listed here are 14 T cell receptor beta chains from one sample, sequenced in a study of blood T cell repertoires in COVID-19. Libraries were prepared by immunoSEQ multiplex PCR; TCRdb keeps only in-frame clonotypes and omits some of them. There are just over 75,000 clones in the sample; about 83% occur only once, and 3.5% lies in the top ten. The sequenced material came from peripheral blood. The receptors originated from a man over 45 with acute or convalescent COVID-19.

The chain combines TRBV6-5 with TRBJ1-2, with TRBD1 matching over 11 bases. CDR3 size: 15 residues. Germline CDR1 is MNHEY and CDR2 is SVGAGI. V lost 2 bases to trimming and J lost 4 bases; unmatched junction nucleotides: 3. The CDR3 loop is CASSYDGTGGYGYTF. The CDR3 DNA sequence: TGTGCCAGCAGTTACGATGGGACAGGGGGCTATGGCTACACCTTC.

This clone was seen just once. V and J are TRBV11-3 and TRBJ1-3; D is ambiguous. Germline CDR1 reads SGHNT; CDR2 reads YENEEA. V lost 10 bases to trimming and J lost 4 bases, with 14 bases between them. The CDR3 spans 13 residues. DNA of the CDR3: TGTGCCATCCAGCGGCGATACGGAAACACCATATATTTT. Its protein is CAIQRRYGNTIYF.

The DNA of the CDR3 is TGTGCCAGCAGCCGCATGAGAGGCGGGAAATACGAGCAGTACTTC. Protein: CASSRMRGGKYEQYF. The chain is built from TRBV11-2 and TRBJ2-7, with D tentatively TRBD2 (6 bases). The CDR3 is made up of 15 amino acids. Deletions cut 5 bases from V and 4 bases from J, with 18 bases between. From germline, CDR1 is SGHAT and CDR2 FQNNGV.

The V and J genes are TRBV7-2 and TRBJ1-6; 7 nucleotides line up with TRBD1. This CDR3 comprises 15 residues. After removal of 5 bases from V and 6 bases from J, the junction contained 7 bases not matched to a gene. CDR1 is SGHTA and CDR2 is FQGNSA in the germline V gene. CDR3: CASSPRTGGNSPLHF. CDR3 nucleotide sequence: TGTGCCAGCAGCCCTCGGACAGGAGGTAATTCACCCCTCCACTTT.

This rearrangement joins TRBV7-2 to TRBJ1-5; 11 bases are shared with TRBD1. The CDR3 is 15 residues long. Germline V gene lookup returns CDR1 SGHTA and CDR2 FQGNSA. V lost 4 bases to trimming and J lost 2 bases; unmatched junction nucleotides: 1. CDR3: CASSWGQGGNQPQHF. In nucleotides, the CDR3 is TGTGCCAGCAGCTGGGGACAGGGGGGCAATCAGCCCCAGCATTTT.

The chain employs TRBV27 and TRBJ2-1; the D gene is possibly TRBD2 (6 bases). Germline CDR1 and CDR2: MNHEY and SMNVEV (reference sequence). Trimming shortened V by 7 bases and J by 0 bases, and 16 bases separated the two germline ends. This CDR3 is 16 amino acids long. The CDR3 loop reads CASNPVLRGSYNEQFF. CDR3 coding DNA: TGTGCCAGCAATCCGGTTTTGCGGGGCTCCTACAATGAGCAGTTCTTC.

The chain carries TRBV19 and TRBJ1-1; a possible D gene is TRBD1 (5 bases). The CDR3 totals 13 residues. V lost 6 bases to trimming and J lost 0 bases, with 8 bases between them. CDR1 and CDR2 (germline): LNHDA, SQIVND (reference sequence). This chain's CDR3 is CASSGHLNTEAFF. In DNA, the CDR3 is TGTGCCAGTAGCGGACATCTGAACACTGAAGCTTTCTTT.

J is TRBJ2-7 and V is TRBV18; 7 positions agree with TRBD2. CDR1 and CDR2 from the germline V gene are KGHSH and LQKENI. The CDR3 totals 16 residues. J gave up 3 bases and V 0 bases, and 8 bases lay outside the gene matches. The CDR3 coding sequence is TGTGCCAGCTCACCACCGGATTCTGCGGGGGTCTACGAGCAGTACTTC. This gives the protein CASSPPDSAGVYEQYF.

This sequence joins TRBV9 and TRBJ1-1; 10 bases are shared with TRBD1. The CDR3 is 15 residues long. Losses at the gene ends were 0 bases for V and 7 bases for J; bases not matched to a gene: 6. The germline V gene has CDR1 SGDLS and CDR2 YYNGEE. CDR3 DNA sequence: TGTGCCAGCAGCGTAGAGGGACAGGGGCAAATTGAAGCTTTCTTT. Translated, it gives CASSVEGQGQIEAFF.

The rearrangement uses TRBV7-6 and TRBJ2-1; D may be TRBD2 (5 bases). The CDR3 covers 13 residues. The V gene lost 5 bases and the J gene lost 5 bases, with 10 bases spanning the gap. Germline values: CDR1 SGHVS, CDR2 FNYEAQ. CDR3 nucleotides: TGTGCCAGCAGCCTGGGAGCGGACAATGAGCAGTTCTTC. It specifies CASSLGADNEQFF.

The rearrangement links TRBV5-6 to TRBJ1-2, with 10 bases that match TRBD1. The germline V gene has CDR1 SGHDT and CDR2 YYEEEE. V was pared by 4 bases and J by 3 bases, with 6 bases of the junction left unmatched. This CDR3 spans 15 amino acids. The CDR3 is CASSQRTGGYYGYTF. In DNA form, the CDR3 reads TGTGCCAGCAGCCAGCGGACAGGGGGTTACTATGGCTACACCTTC.

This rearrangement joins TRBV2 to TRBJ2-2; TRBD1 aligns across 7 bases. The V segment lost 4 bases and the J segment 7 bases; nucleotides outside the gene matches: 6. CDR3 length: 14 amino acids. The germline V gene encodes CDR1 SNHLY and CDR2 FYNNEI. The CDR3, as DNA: TGTGCCAGCAGTGTATACAGGGGCAGCGGGGAGCTGTTTTTT. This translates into CASSVYRGSGELFF.

CDR3 in DNA: TGTGCCAGCAGTAAAGGAGGAACTAGCGGGGGGCAAGAGACCCAGTACTTC. It is translated as CASSKGGTSGGQETQYF. The V call is TRBV6-2 or TRBV6-3, the J call TRBJ2-5; 12 positions agree with TRBD2. V shed 5 bases, J shed 2 bases, and the junction held 9 bases outside the gene matches. The CDR3 covers 17 residues. Germline V gene sequence: CDR1 MNHEY, CDR2 SVGEGT.

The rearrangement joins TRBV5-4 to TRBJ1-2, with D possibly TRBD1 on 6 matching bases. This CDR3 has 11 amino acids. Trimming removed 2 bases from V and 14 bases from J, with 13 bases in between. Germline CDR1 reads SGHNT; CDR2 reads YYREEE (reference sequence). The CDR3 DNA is TGTGCCAGCAGCTTTCCACCAGGGGTAACCTTC. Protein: CASSFPPGVTF.